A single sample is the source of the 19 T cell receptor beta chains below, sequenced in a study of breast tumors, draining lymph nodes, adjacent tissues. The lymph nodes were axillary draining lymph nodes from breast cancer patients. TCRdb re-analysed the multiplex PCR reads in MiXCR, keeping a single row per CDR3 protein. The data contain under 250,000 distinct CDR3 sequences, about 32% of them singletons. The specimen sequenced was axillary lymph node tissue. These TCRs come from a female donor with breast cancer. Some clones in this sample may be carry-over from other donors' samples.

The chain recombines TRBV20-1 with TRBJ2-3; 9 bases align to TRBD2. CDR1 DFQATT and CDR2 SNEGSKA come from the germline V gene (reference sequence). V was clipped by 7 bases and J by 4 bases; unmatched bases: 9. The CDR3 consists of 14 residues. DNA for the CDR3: TGCAGTGTTCGGAGCGGGAGGAACGCAGATACGCAGTATTTT. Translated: CSVRSGRNADTQYF.

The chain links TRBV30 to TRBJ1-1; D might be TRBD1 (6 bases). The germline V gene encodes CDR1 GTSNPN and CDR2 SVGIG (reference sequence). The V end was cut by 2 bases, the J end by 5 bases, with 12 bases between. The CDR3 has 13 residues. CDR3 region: CAWSRRGGTEAFF. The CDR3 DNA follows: TGTGCCTGGAGTCGTAGGGGGGGGACTGAAGCTTTCTTT.

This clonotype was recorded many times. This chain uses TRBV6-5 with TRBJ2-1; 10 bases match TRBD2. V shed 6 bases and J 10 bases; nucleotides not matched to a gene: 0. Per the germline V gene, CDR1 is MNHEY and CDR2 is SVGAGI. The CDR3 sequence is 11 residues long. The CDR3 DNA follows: TGTGCCAGCAGGGGACTAGCGGAGCAGTTCTTC. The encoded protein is CASRGLAEQFF.

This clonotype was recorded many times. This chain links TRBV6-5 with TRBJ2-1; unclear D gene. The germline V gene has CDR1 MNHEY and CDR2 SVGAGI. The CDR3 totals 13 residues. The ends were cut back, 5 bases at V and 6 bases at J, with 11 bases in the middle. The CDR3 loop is CASSNPEVNEQFF. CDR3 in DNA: TGTGCCAGCAGTAACCCGGAAGTCAATGAGCAGTTCTTC.

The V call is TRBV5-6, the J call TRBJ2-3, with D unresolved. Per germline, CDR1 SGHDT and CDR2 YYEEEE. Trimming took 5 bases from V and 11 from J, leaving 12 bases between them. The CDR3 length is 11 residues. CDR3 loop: CASSVTDMQYF. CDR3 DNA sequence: TGTGCCAGCAGTGTCACAGACATGCAGTATTTT.

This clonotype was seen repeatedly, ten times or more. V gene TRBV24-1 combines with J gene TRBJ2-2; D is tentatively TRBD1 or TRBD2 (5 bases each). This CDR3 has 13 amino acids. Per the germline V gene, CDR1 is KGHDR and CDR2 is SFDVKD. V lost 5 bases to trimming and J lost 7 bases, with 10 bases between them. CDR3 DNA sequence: TGTGCCACCAGTGCGGGGCCCGGCGGGGAGCTGTTTTTT. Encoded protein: CATSAGPGGELFF.

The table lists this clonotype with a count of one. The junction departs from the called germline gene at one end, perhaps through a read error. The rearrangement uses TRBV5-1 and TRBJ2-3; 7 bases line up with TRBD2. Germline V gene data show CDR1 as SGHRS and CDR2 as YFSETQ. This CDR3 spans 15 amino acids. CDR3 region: CSSCEGAGNTGTQYF. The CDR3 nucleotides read TGCTCCAGCTGTGAGGGAGCGGGGAACACAGGTACGCAGTATTTT.

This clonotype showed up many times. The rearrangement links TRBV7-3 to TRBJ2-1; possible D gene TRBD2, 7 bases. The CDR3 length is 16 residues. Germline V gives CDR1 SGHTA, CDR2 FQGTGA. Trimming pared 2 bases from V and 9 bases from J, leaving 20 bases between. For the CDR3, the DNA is TGTGCCAGCAGCTTAGAGGGGGGGGGAGTTAGGGGTGAGCAGTTCTTC. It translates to CASSLEGGGVRGEQFF.

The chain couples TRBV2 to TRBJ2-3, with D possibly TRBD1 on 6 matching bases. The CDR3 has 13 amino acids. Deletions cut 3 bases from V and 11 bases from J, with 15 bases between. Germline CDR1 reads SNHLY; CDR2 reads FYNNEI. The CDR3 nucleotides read TGTGCCAGCAGTGATCTGGGGGCAAATGAGCAGTATTTT. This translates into CASSDLGANEQYF.

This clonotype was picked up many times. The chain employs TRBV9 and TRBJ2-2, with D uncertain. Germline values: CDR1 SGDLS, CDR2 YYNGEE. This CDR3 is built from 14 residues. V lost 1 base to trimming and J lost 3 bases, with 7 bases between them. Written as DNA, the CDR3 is TGTGCCAGCAGCGTACGGCAGGACACCGGGGAGCTGTTTTTT. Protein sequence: CASSVRQDTGELFF.

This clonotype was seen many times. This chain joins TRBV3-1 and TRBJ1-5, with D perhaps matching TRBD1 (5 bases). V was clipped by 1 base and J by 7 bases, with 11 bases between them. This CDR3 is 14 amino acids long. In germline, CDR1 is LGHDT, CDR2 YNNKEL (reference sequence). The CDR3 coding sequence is TGTGCCAGCAGCCAAGCCTTGCAGGGCCAGCCCCAGCATTTT. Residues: CASSQALQGQPQHF.

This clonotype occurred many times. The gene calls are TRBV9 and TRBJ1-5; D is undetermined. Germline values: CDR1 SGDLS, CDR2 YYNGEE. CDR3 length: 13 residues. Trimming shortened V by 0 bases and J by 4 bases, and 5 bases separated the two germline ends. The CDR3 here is CASSVDGNQPQHF. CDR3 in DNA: TGTGCCAGCAGCGTAGACGGGAATCAGCCCCAGCATTTT.

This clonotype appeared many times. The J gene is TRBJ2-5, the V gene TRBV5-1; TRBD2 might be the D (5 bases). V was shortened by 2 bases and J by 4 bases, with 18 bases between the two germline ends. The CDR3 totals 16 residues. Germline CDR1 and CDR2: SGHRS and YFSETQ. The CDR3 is CASSFGLATLGETQYF. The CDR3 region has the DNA TGCGCCAGCAGCTTTGGATTAGCGACCCTTGGAGAGACCCAGTACTTC.

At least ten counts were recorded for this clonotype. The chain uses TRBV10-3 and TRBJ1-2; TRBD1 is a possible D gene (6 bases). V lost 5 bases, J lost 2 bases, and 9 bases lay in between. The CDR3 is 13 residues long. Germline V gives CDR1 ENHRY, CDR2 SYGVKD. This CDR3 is CAISPDRNYGYTF. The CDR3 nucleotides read TGTGCCATCAGTCCAGACAGGAACTATGGCTACACCTTC.

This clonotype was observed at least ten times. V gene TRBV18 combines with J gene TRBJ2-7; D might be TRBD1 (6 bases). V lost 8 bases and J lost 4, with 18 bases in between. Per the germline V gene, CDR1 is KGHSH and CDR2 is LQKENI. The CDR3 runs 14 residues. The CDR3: CASANPDRRYEQYF. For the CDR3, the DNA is TGTGCCAGCGCAAACCCCGACAGGCGATACGAGCAGTACTTC.

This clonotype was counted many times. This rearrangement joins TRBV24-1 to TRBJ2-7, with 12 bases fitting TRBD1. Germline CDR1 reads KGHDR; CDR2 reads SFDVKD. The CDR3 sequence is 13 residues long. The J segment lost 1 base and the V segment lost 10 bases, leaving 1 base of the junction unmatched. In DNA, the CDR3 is TGTGCCACGGGACAGGGGGCGTCCTACGAGCAGTACTTC. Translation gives CATGQGASYEQYF.

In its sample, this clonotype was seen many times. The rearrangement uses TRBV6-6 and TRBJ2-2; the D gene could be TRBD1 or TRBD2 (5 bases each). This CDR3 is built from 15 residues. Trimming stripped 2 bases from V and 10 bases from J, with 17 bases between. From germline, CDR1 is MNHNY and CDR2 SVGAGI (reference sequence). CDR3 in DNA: TGTGCCAGCAGTTACGGGGGTGCGGGTGCGGTGGAGCTGTTTTTT. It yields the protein CASSYGGAGAVELFF.

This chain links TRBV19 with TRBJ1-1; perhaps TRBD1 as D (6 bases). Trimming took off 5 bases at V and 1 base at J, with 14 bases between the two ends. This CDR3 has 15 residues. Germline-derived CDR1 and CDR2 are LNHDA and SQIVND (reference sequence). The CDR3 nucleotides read TGTGCCAGTAGTCCCTACACGACAGGGAACACTGAAGCTTTCTTT. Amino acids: CASSPYTTGNTEAFF.

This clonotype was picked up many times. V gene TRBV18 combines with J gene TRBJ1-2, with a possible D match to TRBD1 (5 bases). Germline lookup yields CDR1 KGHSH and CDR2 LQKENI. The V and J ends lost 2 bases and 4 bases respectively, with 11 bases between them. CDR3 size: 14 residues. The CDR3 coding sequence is TGTGCCAGCTCACCAGTCCAGGGAAGCTATGGCTACACCTTC. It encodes CASSPVQGSYGYTF.